A single sample gave rise to the 3 T cell receptor beta chains below, sequenced in a study of beta chain features in type 1 diabetes. Whole-study results and caveats: Significant though moderate, a shortening of TCRB CDR3s appeared in all four CD4+ subsets of Type 1 diabetes patients.

What was sequenced were expressed TCRB transcripts, since all of the isolated RNA had been reverse transcribed. The data were produced by immunoSEQ multiplex PCR, yet TCRdb's version contains in-frame clones alone and is incomplete. The data hold tens of thousands of clones, with about 50% observed a single time. No antigen has been identified for these receptors. Specimen: central memory CD4+ T cells from blood. These receptors were obtained from a man between 25 and 39 years old with type 1 diabetes.

This sequence joins TRBV4-1 and TRBJ2-3, with a possible D match to TRBD2 (5 bases). Between the trimmed V and J ends, which lost 4 bases and 0 bases, there was a span of 17 bases. The CDR3 has 17 amino acids. The V gene's germline CDR1 is MGHRA and CDR2 YSYEKL. The CDR3 coding sequence is TGCGCCAGCAGCCCTGCCGCGGGTGGCGGGAGCACAGATACGCAGTATTTT. Translating gives CASSPAAGGGSTDTQYF.

The rearrangement joins TRBV9 to TRBJ2-7; 9 nucleotides agree with TRBD1. CDR1 is SGDLS and CDR2 is YYNGEE in the germline V gene. The ends lost 0 bases at V and 2 bases at J; junction bases unmatched: 3. CDR3 length equals 15 residues. Written as DNA, the CDR3 is TGTGCCAGCAGCGTAGCGGACAGGGGCACCTACGAGCAGTACTTC. Translation: CASSVADRGTYEQYF.

This clone was counted ten times or more. This rearrangement joins TRBV18 to TRBJ2-7; no clear D. The CDR3 covers 13 residues. The germline V gene encodes CDR1 KGHSH and CDR2 LQKENI. V lost 6 bases to trimming and J lost 3 bases, with 12 bases between them. The CDR3 sequence: CASSRDIYYEQYF. The CDR3, as DNA: TGTGCCAGCTCCCGAGACATCTACTACGAGCAGTACTTC.